Below, one TCR beta chain is given with its context. The sample has other DNA sequences that encode this CDR3 too. The data belong to a study of blood T cell repertoires in COVID-19. On the study more broadly: Samples of COVID-19 (acute and convalescent) were obtained from the United States, Italy and Spain. T cells, B-cell-depleted T cells, or PBMCs provided the cDNA or gDNA that served as material.

Sequenced by immunoSEQ multiplex PCR; TCRdb stores in-frame clones only, minus some. The sample lists 90,000 to 120,000 clones; roughly 84% were seen once. V was clipped by 2 bases and J by 0 bases, with 8 bases between them. In germline, CDR1 is GTSNPN, CDR2 SVGIG (reference sequence). The CDR3 totals 14 residues. Sequenced input: peripheral blood. The chain carries TRBV30 and TRBJ2-1; TRBD2 is a possible D gene (6 bases). The TCR was taken from a human donor in a cohort sampled during active COVID-19. In DNA, the CDR3 is TGTGCCTGGAGTTTGGGGGGCTCCTACAATGAGCAGTTCTTC. It specifies CAWSLGGSYNEQFF.